The 17 T cell receptor beta chains below come from one sample, sequenced in a study of blood T cell repertoires in COVID-19. Produced via immunoSEQ multiplex PCR; TCRdb's table is partial and in-frame only. Among approximately 65,000 clones listed, over 65% were seen once. Sequences were obtained from peripheral blood. The receptors were sampled from a human donor in a cohort sampled during active COVID-19.

This sequence joins TRBV19 and TRBJ1-5; D remains ambiguous. With 5 bases removed from V and 0 bases from J, the gap between germline ends came to 5 bases. The CDR3 contains 13 residues. Germline V CDR1 and CDR2: LNHDA, SQIVND (reference sequence). This CDR3 is CASSLNSNQPQHF. In DNA form, the CDR3 reads TGTGCCAGTAGTCTAAATAGCAATCAGCCCCAGCATTTT.

V gene TRBV19 combines with J gene TRBJ1-2; 8 bases line up with TRBD1. V dropped 6 bases and J dropped 2; count of bases not matched to a gene: 8. This CDR3 region has 15 residues. The V gene's germline CDR1 is LNHDA and CDR2 SQIVND (reference sequence). CDR3 sequence (DNA): TGTGCCAGTAGCTCACGGGACAGGAGCAACTATGGCTACACCTTC. Translation gives CASSSRDRSNYGYTF.

This clone was seen more than once but under ten times. The chain carries TRBV6-5 and TRBJ2-2; D ambiguous. The CDR3 has 13 residues. V was pared by 2 bases and J by 4 bases, with 5 bases between. The V gene's germline CDR1 is MNHEY and CDR2 SVGAGI. In DNA form, the CDR3 reads TGTGCCAGCAGTTACCCCGGCACCGGGGAGCTGTTTTTT. Translating it yields CASSYPGTGELFF.

The chain has TRBV7-2 and TRBJ2-1; TRBD2 is a possible D gene (5 bases). V dropped 7 bases and J dropped 5 bases, with 18 bases sitting between them. This CDR3 spans 15 amino acids. The germline V gene has CDR1 SGHTA and CDR2 FQGNSA. The CDR3 DNA follows: TGTGCCAGCATCGCAAGGCTAGCAGGCCACAATGAGCAGTTCTTC. Residues: CASIARLAGHNEQFF.

V usage is TRBV4-2 and J usage is TRBJ2-2, with D possibly TRBD2 on 6 matching bases. V was shortened by 4 bases and J by 2 bases, with 11 bases between the two germline ends. Germline CDR1 and CDR2: LGHNA and YNFKEQ. The CDR3 loop spans 15 amino acids. CDR3 residues: CASSRGLINTGELFF. The CDR3 DNA follows: TGTGCCAGCAGCCGGGGACTCATCAACACCGGGGAGCTGTTTTTT.

The chain combines TRBV7-8 with TRBJ1-2; no reliable D call. Looked up from germline, CDR1 is SGHVS and CDR2 is FQNEAQ. V lost 1 base, J lost 8 bases, and 8 bases lay in between. The CDR3 length is 12 residues. The CDR3 region is CASSLGQGGYTF. CDR3 bases: TGTGCCAGCAGCTTAGGACAAGGAGGCTACACCTTC.

The V call is TRBV30, the J call TRBJ1-2; perhaps TRBD1 as D (5 bases). V lost 7 bases, J lost 7 bases, and 19 bases lay in between. Per germline, CDR1 GTSNPN and CDR2 SVGIG (reference sequence). This CDR3 is built from 13 residues. CDR3 amino acids: CAFSPGGDSGYTF. The CDR3 coding sequence is TGTGCCTTCTCCCCGGGGGGGGATAGTGGCTACACCTTC.

This CDR3 is CSASNRDMPLHF. The CDR3 region has the DNA TGCAGTGCTAGTAACCGGGACATGCCCCTCCACTTT. The rearrangement uses TRBV20-1 and TRBJ1-6, with a tentative D call TRBD1 (6 bases). V lost 3 bases and J lost 13, with 13 bases in between. This CDR3 spans 12 amino acids. The germline CDR1 and CDR2 sequences are DFQATT and SNEGSKA (reference sequence).

The chain links TRBV10-2 to TRBJ2-5, with 13 bases that match TRBD2. Per germline, CDR1 WSHSY and CDR2 SAAADI. With V trimmed by 0 bases and J by 3 bases, 4 bases remained unmatched. The CDR3 extends over 17 amino acids. CDR3 in DNA: TGCGCCAGCAGTGAGTCGACGGGGACTAGCGGGGAAGAGACCCAGTACTTC. This sequence encodes CASSESTGTSGEETQYF.

This sequence joins TRBV19 and TRBJ2-2; a possible D gene is TRBD1 (5 bases). Trimming removed 5 bases from V and 5 bases from J, with 12 bases in between. The germline CDR1 and CDR2 sequences are LNHDA and SQIVND (reference sequence). There are 14 residues in the CDR3. The CDR3 bases are TGTGCCAGTAGTGCCGATAGGGGAACCGGGGAGCTGTTTTTT. It specifies CASSADRGTGELFF.

The chain has TRBV2 and TRBJ2-1, with 9 bases fitting TRBD1. CDR1 and CDR2 (germline): SNHLY, FYNNEI. Trimming at V came to 4 bases and at J to 9 bases, leaving 10 bases not matched to a gene. The CDR3 loop spans 15 amino acids. CDR3 in amino acids: CASSARTGDLFEQFF. DNA for the CDR3: TGTGCCAGCAGTGCACGGACAGGGGATTTGTTTGAGCAGTTCTTC.

The V call is TRBV7-2, the J call TRBJ2-1, with D perhaps TRBD2 (6 bases). Germline V gene data show CDR1 as SGHTA and CDR2 as FQGNSA. Trimming cost V 5 bases and J 10 bases, with 15 bases left between them. This CDR3 region has 13 residues. CDR3: CASSPLARGEQFF. CDR3 sequence (DNA): TGTGCCAGCAGCCCACTAGCTCGGGGGGAGCAGTTCTTC.

The chain uses TRBV7-8 and TRBJ2-7, with 7 bases lining up with TRBD1. CDR3 length equals 17 residues. Losses at the gene ends were 2 bases for V and 3 bases for J; bases not matched to a gene: 13. Germline-derived CDR1 and CDR2 are SGHVS and FQNEAQ. The CDR3 region has the DNA TGTGCCAGCAGCTTACCCTTTGGGGCAGGGGGAGACTACGAGCAGTACTTC. Protein product: CASSLPFGAGGDYEQYF.

This sequence joins TRBV30 and TRBJ1-4; no reliable D call. In germline, CDR1 is GTSNPN, CDR2 SVGIG (reference sequence). This CDR3 comprises 17 residues. V dropped 0 bases and J dropped 4 bases, with 18 bases sitting between them. The DNA of the CDR3 is TGTGCCTGGAGTGTGGCCGGGAGCGGGTCGGGTAATGAAAAACTGTTTTTT. Translation gives CAWSVAGSGSGNEKLFF.

The J gene is TRBJ1-5, the V gene TRBV21-1; the table's D call, TRBD1, has no DNA check behind it. TRBV21-1 is a documented pseudogene. The CDR3 loop spans 17 amino acids. CDR3 DNA sequence: TGTGCCAGCAGCAAAGTGGGACAGGGTTATAGCAATCAGCCCCAGCATTTT. Translation: CASSKVGQGYSNQPQHF.

This clone turned up a few times. This chain joins TRBV3-1 (or the pseudogene TRBV3-2) and TRBJ2-5, with 7 bases lining up with TRBD1. CDR1 is LGHDT and CDR2 is YNNKEL in the germline V gene (reference sequence). The trim removed 4 bases at V and 7 bases at J, leaving 6 bases unmatched. The CDR3 has 13 residues. CDR3 nucleotide sequence: TGTGCCAGCAGCCGCGACAGGGCGGGGACCCAGTACTTC. Its translation is CASSRDRAGTQYF.

The chain couples TRBV5-4 to TRBJ2-1, with 7 bases matching TRBD2. Germline V CDR1 and CDR2: SGHNT, YYREEE (reference sequence). The junction had 6 bases not matched to a gene; V was cut back by 2 bases and J by 1 base. The CDR3 is 16 residues long. The CDR3 here is CASSLTVRGSYNEQFF. The CDR3 nucleotides are TGTGCCAGCAGCTTAACAGTGCGGGGGTCCTACAATGAGCAGTTCTTC.